The subject of this entry is one T cell receptor beta chain. Its specificity is unknown. The sample is drawn from a study of T cell repertoires in cytomegalovirus infection. Turning to the study itself: CMV infection plus the matching HLA type was flagged by public TCR beta signatures.

CDR3 size: 11 residues. Deletions cut 5 bases from V and 6 bases from J, with 10 bases between. Germline CDR1 reads DFQATT; CDR2 reads SNEGSKA (reference sequence). TCRdb re-analysed the reads in MiXCR, keeping a single row per CDR3 protein. The table lists 500,000 to 600,000 distinct CDR3 sequences, about 15% of them singletons. Study-level points and caveats: CMV carriers with the relevant HLA were identified by cumulative public TCR beta family frequency. It was HLA-C-restricted CMV-specific TCR beta clonotypes that dominated the response ex vivo.

The TCR sequence derives from a human donor in good health (CMV status not recorded). Some clones in this sample may be carry-over from other donors' samples. The V and J genes are TRBV20-1 and TRBJ1-2; D ambiguous. The sequenced sample consisted of CD8+ T cells from PBMCs. In nucleotides, the CDR3 is TGCAGTGCTCCAAACAAACATGGCTACACCTTC. Amino acid sequence: CSAPNKHGYTF.